This entry concerns a single T cell receptor (beta chain). Its antigen is undetermined. V lost 4 bases and J lost 2, with 8 bases in between. Germline V lookup: CDR1 LGHNA, CDR2 YSLEER. The length of the CDR3 is 13 residues. This sample was included in a study of blood T cells in healthy people across ages. Overall study results and limits: Significant beta diversity loss was already apparent by age around 40, declining roughly linearly. Higher diversity, along with more naive CD4+ cells, distinguished long-lived donors from aged donors.

Using a J-beta primer mix together with a sample-barcoded 5' primer, a second PCR was run for roughly 7 to 11 cycles. Template switching added a 12-random-nucleotide identifier to every cDNA molecule. TCRdb processed the 5' RACE reads anew with MiXCR; each CDR3 protein has one entry. The repertoire holds around 800,000 distinct CDR3 sequences, with approximately 67% as singletons. The sequenced sample consisted of blood. The chain uses TRBV4-3 and TRBJ1-2, with D perhaps TRBD1 (5 bases). The clonotype comes from a man in his thirties or forties in good health. The CDR3 loop reads CASSRGFNYGYTF. CDR3 in DNA: TGCGCCAGCAGCCGGGGCTTCAACTATGGCTACACCTTC.